This T cell receptor (beta chain) was observed in a study of blood T cell repertoires in COVID-19. Study context: Samples representing acute and convalescent COVID-19 were sourced from the United States, Italy and Spain. PBMCs, B-cell-depleted T cells, or T cells were the source of the cDNA or gDNA that made up the material.

As processed by the authors: Estimation of nucleated cell counts was performed using reference gene primer amplification. Measured with immunoSEQ multiplex PCR; TCRdb has only the in-frame clones, and not every one. That table furnishes V, J and clone size, whereas the DNA furnished D and trimming. Among 60,000 to 85,000 clones listed, 75% to 90% were seen once. This TCR was sampled from a human donor in a cohort sampled during active COVID-19. The source material was peripheral blood.

CDR3 sequence: CASSHRNGVNTEAFF. CDR3 in DNA: TGCGCCAGCAGCCATCGAAACGGGGTGAACACTGAAGCTTTCTTT. The chain joins TRBV4-1 to TRBJ1-1; D is unclear. The germline V and J ends were trimmed by 3 bases and 0 bases, with 11 bases remaining between them. The CDR3 covers 15 residues. Germline V lookup: CDR1 MGHRA, CDR2 YSYEKL.